A single sample gave rise to the 25 T cell receptor beta chains below, sequenced in a study of T cell responses to AZD1222 COVID-19 vaccine. Data came from immunoSEQ multiplex PCR; TCRdb stores just in-frame clones and leaves some out. The sample comprises about 93,000 clones, roughly 85% of which are singletons, and approximately 6.8% rests with the top ten. The sample in question was peripheral blood, obtained on day 0 of AZD1222 vaccination. The receptors come from an adult in good health.

This clone is a singleton in its sample. The rearrangement links TRBV5-5 to TRBJ1-2; D is undetermined. The V gene's germline CDR1 is SGHKS and CDR2 YYEKEE (reference sequence). The CDR3 runs 13 residues. V was trimmed by 2 bases and J by 5 bases, leaving 10 bases between them. The CDR3: CASSLIGLYGYTF. The CDR3 DNA follows: TGTGCCAGCAGCTTAATAGGACTTTATGGCTACACCTTC.

V gene TRBV5-1 combines with J gene TRBJ2-3; D may match TRBD1 or TRBD2 (5 bases each). V lost 0 bases, J lost 4 bases, and 15 bases lay in between. Germline V gene lookup returns CDR1 SGHRS and CDR2 YFSETQ. The CDR3 consists of 16 residues. CDR3 sequence: CASSLAPRDASDTQYF. The DNA of the CDR3 is TGCGCCAGCAGCTTGGCCCCCCGGGACGCGTCAGATACGCAGTATTTT.

This chain connects TRBV2 to TRBJ2-1, with 8 bases fitting TRBD1. V gave up 3 bases and J gave up 9 bases; unmatched junction bases: 4. The CDR3 is 13 amino acids. The V gene's germline CDR1 is SNHLY and CDR2 FYNNEI. DNA of the CDR3: TGTGCCAGCAGTGATCAGGGGGCCGGTGAGCAGTTCTTC. Translating it yields CASSDQGAGEQFF.

This clone was seen a single time. The chain uses TRBV6-5 and TRBJ1-5; no reliable D call. Germline V gene data show CDR1 as MNHEY and CDR2 as SVGAGI. The ends were cut back, 5 bases at V and 4 bases at J, with 12 bases in the middle. The CDR3 is made up of 14 amino acids. The CDR3 bases are TGTGCCAGCAGTAGCCATTCCGGGAATCAGCCCCAGCATTTT. It yields the protein CASSSHSGNQPQHF.

This clone was detected only a few times. The chain employs TRBV6-6 and TRBJ1-5; no clear D gene. This CDR3 region has 14 residues. Trimming removed 6 bases from V and 0 bases from J, with 9 bases in between. Germline V gene lookup returns CDR1 MNHNY and CDR2 SVGAGI (reference sequence). CDR3 sequence: CASRAAYSNQPQHF. The DNA of the CDR3 is TGTGCCAGCAGGGCGGCGTATAGCAATCAGCCCCAGCATTTT.

The J gene is TRBJ1-1, the V gene TRBV19; no clear D gene. This CDR3 has 16 residues. Germline CDR1 is LNHDA and CDR2 is SQIVND (reference sequence). V was cut by 5 bases and J by 8 bases, with 24 bases left in between. CDR3 protein: CASSREFGAPRGEAFF. Written as DNA, the CDR3 is TGTGCCAGTAGTCGCGAGTTCGGAGCCCCACGGGGAGAAGCTTTCTTT.

The chain couples TRBV4-1 to TRBJ1-2, with a tentative D call TRBD1 (5 bases). CDR1 is MGHRA and CDR2 is YSYEKL in the germline V gene. This CDR3 is built from 14 residues. V lost 1 base and J 4 bases, leaving 10 bases between the germline ends. CDR3 bases: TGCGCCAGCAGCCAAGTGGGGGGGATCTATGGCTACACCTTC. Its protein is CASSQVGGIYGYTF.

The chain carries TRBV27 and TRBJ2-3, with 12 bases fitting TRBD2. With 6 bases clipped from V and 3 bases from J, the junction kept 4 bases outside the gene matches. Per the germline V gene, CDR1 is MNHEY and CDR2 is SMNVEV (reference sequence). The CDR3 has 15 residues. Here the CDR3 DNA reads TGTGCCAGCAGGACTAGCGGGGGATGGACAGATACGCAGTATTTT. Translated: CASRTSGGWTDTQYF.

The count of this clone is one. The chain recombines TRBV11-2 with TRBJ1-2, with D unclear. The CDR3 extends over 13 amino acids. The germline V gene encodes CDR1 SGHAT and CDR2 FQNNGV. The V end was cut by 0 bases, the J end by 10 bases, with 12 bases between. CDR3 protein: CASSLDFIDVYTF. DNA of the CDR3: TGTGCCAGCAGCTTAGATTTTATAGACGTCTACACCTTC.

V gene TRBV7-9 combines with J gene TRBJ1-6, with D possibly TRBD1 on 6 matching bases. Germline loops: CDR1 SEHNR, CDR2 FQNEAQ (reference sequence). The CDR3 is 14 residues long. The V end was cut by 1 base, the J end by 13 bases, with 14 bases between. This chain's CDR3 is CASSLGQAMGPLHF. The CDR3 DNA follows: TGTGCCAGCAGCTTAGGACAGGCGATGGGCCCCCTCCACTTT.

The CDR3: CASSQDGGRTTQYF. The DNA for the CDR3 is TGTGCCAGCAGCCAAGATGGGGGGCGCACGACCCAGTACTTC. J is TRBJ2-5 and V is TRBV3-1 (or the pseudogene TRBV3-2); D might be TRBD1 or TRBD2, each matching 6 bases. The CDR3 spans 14 residues. CDR1 and CDR2 from the germline V gene are LGHDT and YNNKEL (reference sequence). V lost 0 bases and J 7 bases, leaving 12 bases between the germline ends.

V usage is TRBV6-5 and J usage is TRBJ2-7; perhaps TRBD1 as D (6 bases). The germline CDR1 and CDR2 sequences are MNHEY and SVGAGI. V was cut by 6 bases and J by 2 bases, with 17 bases left in between. The CDR3 contains 15 residues. CDR3 DNA sequence: TGTGCCAGCAGCGCTGCCGGGACAACAACCTACGAGCAGTACTTC. Protein product: CASSAAGTTTYEQYF.

The chain combines TRBV30 with TRBJ2-7; 8 nucleotides agree with TRBD2. Germline trimming cut 4 bases from V and 4 bases from J; bases unmatched to any gene: 3. This CDR3 is built from 12 residues. Germline CDR1 GTSNPN, CDR2 SVGIG (reference sequence). The CDR3 DNA sequence: TGTGCCTGGACGCGGGGGGCTTACGAGCAGTACTTC. Its translation is CAWTRGAYEQYF.

This chain links TRBV29-1 with TRBJ2-3, with 7 bases that match TRBD2. Unmatched junction bases numbered 9, after V lost 6 bases and J lost 6 bases. The CDR3 is made up of 13 amino acids. Germline values: CDR1 SQVTM, CDR2 ANQGSEA. This CDR3 reads CSVATSVRDTQYF. In DNA form, the CDR3 reads TGCAGCGTCGCTACTAGCGTAAGGGATACGCAGTATTTT.

This chain links TRBV5-1 with TRBJ2-7; 7 bases fit TRBD1. The CDR3 is 14 amino acids. J gave up 6 bases and V 5 bases, and 11 bases lay outside the gene matches. Looked up from germline, CDR1 is SGHRS and CDR2 is YFSETQ. CDR3 sequence reads: CASSSRQGTSEQYF. The CDR3 DNA sequence: TGCGCCAGCAGTAGCCGACAGGGTACATCCGAGCAGTACTTC.

V usage is TRBV5-1 and J usage is TRBJ2-3, with 7 bases matching TRBD1. Germline CDR1 reads SGHRS; CDR2 reads YFSETQ. The CDR3 covers 15 residues. Trimming took 0 bases from V and 3 from J; bases not matched to a gene: 4. Here the CDR3 reads CASSLVGGWTDTQYF. CDR3 nucleotide sequence: TGCGCCAGCAGCTTGGTAGGGGGCTGGACAGATACGCAGTATTTT.

J is TRBJ1-5 and V is TRBV19, with a tentative D call TRBD1 (6 bases). The CDR3 contains 16 residues. Germline V lookup: CDR1 LNHDA, CDR2 SQIVND (reference sequence). V lost 1 base and J 0 bases, leaving 10 bases between the germline ends. The CDR3 DNA is TGTGCCAGTAGTATAGGTGGACAGAATAGCAATCAGCCCCAGCATTTT. It codes for CASSIGGQNSNQPQHF.

The CDR3 region is CASSYGTGDEKLFF. DNA of the CDR3: TGTGCCAGCAGTTACGGGACAGGGGATGAAAAACTGTTTTTT. The chain carries TRBV6-5 and TRBJ1-4, with TRBD1 matching 10 bases. From germline, CDR1 is MNHEY and CDR2 SVGAGI. Losses at the gene ends were 2 bases for V and 6 bases for J; bases not matched to a gene: 0. The CDR3 is 14 residues long.

The chain employs TRBV6-1 and TRBJ1-6; 8 bases are shared with TRBD1. This CDR3 has 17 residues. V shed 4 bases and J 0 bases; nucleotides not matched to a gene: 5. CDR1 and CDR2 from the germline V gene are MNHNS and SASEGT. CDR3 nucleotide sequence: TGTGCCAGCAGTGGGGTTACAGGGGGCTCCTATAATTCACCCCTCCACTTT. Amino acid sequence: CASSGVTGGSYNSPLHF.

This chain joins TRBV5-1 and TRBJ2-7; 12 bases are shared with TRBD1. Germline trimming cut 4 bases from V and 9 bases from J; bases unmatched to any gene: 14. From germline, CDR1 is SGHRS and CDR2 YFSETQ. The CDR3 covers 16 residues. The DNA for the CDR3 is TGCGCCAGCAGCCCTATCCTTGGGACAGGGGGCGCGGGGCAGTACTTC. Encoded protein: CASSPILGTGGAGQYF.

The chain links TRBV11-2 to TRBJ2-1; D not resolved. The germline V gene encodes CDR1 SGHAT and CDR2 FQNNGV. Trimming left V 2 bases short and J 6 bases short, with 8 bases between. The CDR3 length is 13 residues. DNA for the CDR3: TGTGCCAGCAGCTTAATAATAGTCAATGAGCAGTTCTTC. Its translation is CASSLIIVNEQFF.

This chain links TRBV29-1 with TRBJ2-5, with 9 bases that match TRBD1. This CDR3 is 14 amino acids long. The V gene's germline CDR1 is SQVTM and CDR2 ANQGSEA. Losses at the gene ends were 6 bases for V and 3 bases for J; bases not matched to a gene: 8. The CDR3 DNA follows: TGCAGCGTAGCTGGGGGACAGGGAGAAGAGACCCAGTACTTC. Translation: CSVAGGQGEETQYF.

The chain joins TRBV12-5 to TRBJ1-2; the match to TRBD1 covers 11 bases. V lost 1 base and J lost 8; bases outside the gene matches: 9. CDR3 size: 16 residues. From germline, CDR1 is LGHNT and CDR2 FRNRAP. CDR3 sequence reads: CASGLDAGTGGGGYTF. Here the CDR3 DNA reads TGTGCTAGTGGTTTGGACGCCGGGACAGGGGGAGGAGGCTACACCTTC.

The table lists this clone with a count of one. This chain links TRBV4-1 with TRBJ2-7; TRBD1 agrees at 8 bases. Germline assignment: CDR1 MGHRA and CDR2 YSYEKL. V lost 1 base and J lost 3; bases outside the gene matches: 8. The CDR3 extends over 16 amino acids. The CDR3 region is CASSQVRGQTNYEQYF. In DNA form, the CDR3 reads TGCGCCAGCAGCCAAGTCAGGGGGCAAACTAACTACGAGCAGTACTTC.

V and J are TRBV7-6 and TRBJ1-1, with 7 bases that match TRBD1. J was trimmed by 2 bases and V by 5 bases; bases with no gene match: 8. This CDR3 has 15 amino acids. The germline V gene has CDR1 SGHVS and CDR2 FNYEAQ. This CDR3 reads CASSPSGQLNTEAFF. The CDR3 nucleotides are TGTGCCAGCAGCCCCTCGGGACAGTTAAACACTGAAGCTTTCTTT. Using reference TRBV7-6 and TRBJ1-1 for the parts outside the CDR3, the full variable domain is GAGVSQSPRYKVTKRGQDVALRCDPISGHVSLYWYRQALGQGPEFLTYFNYEAQQDKSGLPNDRFSAERPEGSISTLTIQRTEQRDSAMYRCASSPSGQLNTEAFFGQGTRLTVV.